This T cell receptor beta chain was found in a study of T cell responses to AZD1222 COVID-19 vaccine. Assay used: immunoSEQ multiplex PCR; TCRdb lists only in-frame clones, some missing. The sample has about 86,000 clones; about nine tenths are singletons. The study's findings and limits: White British ancestry dominated among donors, who included more females, and clonal diversity was possibly underestimated.

As concerns this clone: Its antigen is undetermined.

V was pared by 3 bases and J by 0 bases, with 8 bases of the junction left unmatched. The CDR3 spans 20 residues. Germline V gene lookup returns CDR1 LNHNV and CDR2 YYDKDF (reference sequence). The TCR originated in an adult who received the AZD1222 COVID-19 vaccine. This chain joins TRBV15 and TRBJ2-6, with 13 bases lining up with TRBD2. The starting material was peripheral blood, obtained 28 days after the second AZD1222 dose. Here the CDR3 reads CATSSVLAGGGVSGANVLTF. The CDR3 bases are TGTGCCACCAGCAGTGTACTAGCGGGAGGGGGGGTCTCTGGGGCCAACGTCCTGACTTTC. Full variable domain (outside the CDR3, taken from reference TRBV15 and TRBJ2-6): DAMVIQNPRYQVTQFGKPVTLSCSQTLNHNVMYWYQQKSSQAPKLLFHYYDKDFNNEADTPDNFQSRRPNTSFCFLDIRSPGLGDTAMYLCATSSVLAGGGVSGANVLTFGAGSRLTVL.